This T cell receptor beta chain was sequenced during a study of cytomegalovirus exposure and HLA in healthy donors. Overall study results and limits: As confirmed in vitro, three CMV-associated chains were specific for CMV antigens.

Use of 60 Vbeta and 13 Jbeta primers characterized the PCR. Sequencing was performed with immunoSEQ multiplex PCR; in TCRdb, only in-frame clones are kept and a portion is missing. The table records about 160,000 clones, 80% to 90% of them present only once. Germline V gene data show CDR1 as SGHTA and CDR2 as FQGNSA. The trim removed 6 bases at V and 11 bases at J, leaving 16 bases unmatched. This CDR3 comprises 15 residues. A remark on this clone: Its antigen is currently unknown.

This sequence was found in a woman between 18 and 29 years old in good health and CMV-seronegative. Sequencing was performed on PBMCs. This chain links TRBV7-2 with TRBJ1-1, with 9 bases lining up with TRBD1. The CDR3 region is CASRQIGTGISLAFF. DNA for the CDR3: TGTGCCAGCAGACAGATCGGGACAGGGATCTCGTTGGCTTTCTTT.